This TCR beta chain was retrieved from a study of vaccination and CD4 T cells after COVID-19. A remark on this clonotype: What it binds is unknown.

The V gene end was trimmed by 6 bases and the J gene end by 1 base; junction bases not matched to a gene: 11. Germline CDR1 reads DFQATT; CDR2 reads SNEGSKA (reference sequence). The CDR3 has 17 residues. The treatment denotes: roughly 11-day PBMC culture with coronavirus spike peptide pools or control peptides (ViraFEST assay). Upon completion of around eleven days of culture, CD4+ T cells were isolated via negative selection. The Oncomine TCR Beta short-read assay sequenced DNA from cultured CD4+ T cells. Each CDR3 protein is one row after TCRdb ran MiXCR on the PCR reads. The sample has about 9,500 distinct CDR3 sequences, 65% to 70% seen once.

The rearrangement links TRBV20-1 to TRBJ2-2; the match to TRBD2 covers 10 bases. The TCR was taken from a human donor who had recovered from COVID-19. The specimen comprised CD4+ T cells from blood, cultured in vitro, sampled before SARS-CoV-2 vaccination. CDR3 sequence: CSASLPLAGVNTGELFF. CDR3 nucleotides: TGCAGTGCCTCCCTCCCGCTAGCGGGGGTGAACACCGGGGAGCTGTTTTTT.